This is a list of T cell receptor beta chains from one sample in a study of blood T cells in healthy people across ages. A single record per CDR3 protein comes from TCRdb applying MiXCR to the 5' RACE reads. This sample has hundreds of thousands of distinct CDR3 sequences, with roughly 24% found just once. This same sample was also part of a study on T cells of mothers and their children.

The sequenced sample was blood. The receptors were gathered from a boy aged 5-17 years in good health. Each CDR3 is given with its conserved first and last residue. The D gene is left open where the match is weak. The size entry is marked missing in some rows and otherwise reads once, few, many or a size class.

size	D	V	J	DNA	CDR3
few	-	TRBV11-3	TRBJ2-3	TGTGCCAGCAGCTTAGACAGCCTAGATACGCAGTATTTT	CASSLDSLDTQYF
-	TRBD1	TRBV9	TRBJ2-1	TGTGCCAGCAGCGCTGGGAACAGGGGTCATGAGCAGTTCTTC	CASSAGNRGHEQFF
few	-	TRBV5-1	TRBJ2-7	TGCGCCAGCAGACCAGCCGGGACTGCCTTGGGGGAGCAGTACTTC	CASRPAGTALGEQYF
few	TRBD1	TRBV29-1	TRBJ2-7	TGCAGCGTTGAGGACAGGGCCGGACCCTACGAGCAGTACTTC	CSVEDRAGPYEQYF
few	TRBD1	TRBV29-1	TRBJ1-2	TGCAGCCCCAGGGGGAACTATGGCTACACCTTC	CSPRGNYGYTF
-	TRBD2	TRBV4-2	TRBJ2-1	TGTGCCAGCACCGAGACTAGCGGGGGGCTCGGCTACTCCTACAATGAGCAGTTCTTC	CASTETSGGLGYSYNEQFF
-	TRBD2	TRBV3-1	TRBJ2-7	TGTGCCAGCAGCCAAGAATGGGAGGGATTTAACTTC	CASSQEWEGFNF
few	-	TRBV11-1	TRBJ2-5	TGTGCCAGCAGCCCCTCGGGGACCAGTTTGGAGACCCAGTACTTC	CASSPSGTSLETQYF
few	TRBD2	TRBV10-2	TRBJ2-1	TGCGCCAGCAGTGAGTGGCGGGGGGCATTTTTCTTTTACAATGAGCAGTTCTTC	CASSEWRGAFFFYNEQFF
-	-	TRBV18	TRBJ1-4	TGTGCCAGCTCACGGGGAACTAATGAAAAACTGTTTTTT	CASSRGTNEKLFF
-	-	TRBV20-1	TRBJ2-2	TGCAGTGCTAGAGGGTTAACAGGGCGAGGGGAGCTGTTTTTT	CSARGLTGRGELFF
few	-	TRBV20-1	TRBJ2-4	TGCAGTGCTAGAGATAGGCTAGCCGTTGATTACATTCAGTACTTC	CSARDRLAVDYIQYF
-	-	TRBV7-6	TRBJ2-1	TGTGCCAGCAGCTTAGCTCCCAGGGAGAGCTCCTACAATGAGCAGTTCTTC	CASSLAPRESSYNEQFF
-	-	TRBV5-1	TRBJ1-2	TGCGCCAGCAGCTTGACCACGGCCGGGGGCTATGGCTACACCTTC	CASSLTTAGGYGYTF
-	-	TRBV6-1	TRBJ2-1	TGTGCCAGCAGTGAGTGGGGGCCCTCCTACAATGAGCAGTTCTTC	CASSEWGPSYNEQFF
few	TRBD1	TRBV27	TRBJ1-4	TGTGCCAGCAGTCTCCGACAGGGCTATAATGAAAAACTGTTTTTT	CASSLRQGYNEKLFF
-	-	TRBV6-6	TRBJ1-2	TGTGCCAGCAGCGTGTCGGAAAACTATGGCTACACCTTC	CASSVSENYGYTF